These 19 T cell receptor beta chains came from one sample sequenced in a study of blood T cells in healthy people across ages. Through a sample-barcoded 5' primer and a J-beta primer mix, a second PCR was run for 7 to 11 cycles. TCRdb reprocessed the 5' RACE reads via MiXCR and lists one record per CDR3 protein. The sample records roughly 2 million distinct CDR3 sequences, around half being singletons. Sample: blood. The receptors originated from a woman between 40 and 50 years old in good health.

This clonotype was seen a few times. This chain joins TRBV24-1 and TRBJ2-1; tentative D call: TRBD1 (5 bases). The V end was cut by 4 bases, the J end by 10 bases, with 16 bases between. The germline V gene has CDR1 KGHDR and CDR2 SFDVKD. This CDR3 has 14 amino acids. The chain's CDR3 is CATSDHQGKGEQFF. CDR3 bases: TGTGCCACCAGTGACCACCAGGGAAAAGGCGAGCAGTTCTTC.

This sequence joins TRBV2 and TRBJ2-2, with 12 nucleotides matching TRBD2. J was trimmed by 4 bases and V by 7 bases; bases with no gene match: 4. Looked up from germline, CDR1 is SNHLY and CDR2 is FYNNEI. The length of the CDR3 is 15 residues. The chain's CDR3 is CASTLAGGRTGELFF. CDR3 nucleotides: TGTGCCAGCACCCTAGCGGGGGGGCGCACCGGGGAGCTGTTTTTT.

This clonotype was counted a few times. V is TRBV4-3 and J is TRBJ1-2, with TRBD1 matching over 9 bases. CDR1 LGHNA and CDR2 YSLEER come from the germline V gene. The CDR3 runs to 16 residues. The V and J ends lost 4 bases and 3 bases, in that order; junction bases with no gene match: 9. The CDR3 reads CASSRNIDRGDYGYTF. CDR3 DNA: TGCGCCAGCAGCCGGAACATCGACAGGGGGGACTATGGCTACACCTTC.

The chain couples TRBV7-2 to TRBJ1-1; D might be TRBD1 (6 bases). The V gene lost 0 bases and the J gene lost 11 bases, with 16 bases spanning the gap. In germline, CDR1 is SGHTA, CDR2 FQGNSA. The CDR3 has 14 residues. Here the CDR3 reads CASSLAWTDLVAFF. The CDR3 DNA reads as TGTGCCAGCAGCTTAGCTTGGACAGACCTTGTGGCTTTCTTT. The full variable domain, its missing parts supplied by reference TRBV7-2 and TRBJ1-1, is GAGVSQSPSNKVTEKGKDVELRCDPISGHTALYWYRQSLGQGLEFLIYFQGNSAPDKSGLPSDRFSAERTGGSVSTLTIQRTQQEDSAVYLCASSLAWTDLVAFFGQGTRLTVV.

The table lists this clonotype with a count of one. The chain employs TRBV6-2 or TRBV6-3 and TRBJ2-4; 13 nucleotides agree with TRBD2. From germline, CDR1 is MNHEY and CDR2 SVGEGT. V lost 7 bases, J lost 6 bases, and 21 bases stayed unmatched. This CDR3 spans 20 amino acids. The CDR3 coding sequence is TGTGCCAGCACCCGGGGCGGGACTAGCGGGGCCCTACCCGGGGGAAACATTCAGTACTTC. Encoded protein: CASTRGGTSGALPGGNIQYF.

J is TRBJ2-1 and V is TRBV11-2; TRBD2 matches 7 bases. This CDR3 is 18 amino acids long. After removal of 6 bases from V and 7 bases from J, the junction contained 21 bases not matched to a gene. The germline gives CDR1 SGHAT, CDR2 FQNNGV. The CDR3 nucleotides are TGTGCCAGCAGTATTTCGTCTAGCGGTGACCCCTTACGTAATGAGCAGTTCTTC. Translating gives CASSISSSGDPLRNEQFF. Together with reference TRBV11-2 and TRBJ2-1, the CDR3 gives the full variable domain: EAGVAQSPRYKIIEKRQSVAFWCNPISGHATLYWYQQILGQGPKLLIQFQNNGVVDDSQLPKDRFSAERLKGVDSTLKIQPAKLEDSAVYLCASSISSSGDPLRNEQFFGPGTRLTVL.

The chain combines TRBV9 with TRBJ2-1; 14 nucleotides align to TRBD2. This CDR3 has 16 amino acids. After removal of 3 bases from V and 6 bases from J, the junction contained 5 bases not matched to a gene. Germline-derived CDR1 and CDR2 are SGDLS and YYNGEE. The CDR3, as DNA: TGTGCCAGCAGCGCCCGACTAGCGGGGGGGGTCAATGAGCAGTTCTTC. It specifies CASSARLAGGVNEQFF.

This chain links TRBV11-2 with TRBJ2-5; D is unclear. The DNA matches TRBJ2-7 better at its end, which makes the J call doubtful. Per germline, CDR1 SGHAT and CDR2 FQNNGV. This CDR3 is 13 amino acids long. As DNA, the CDR3 is TGTGCCAGCAGCTTAGGTGTAGACTACGAGCAGTACTTC. It yields the protein CASSLGVDYEQYF.

This clonotype was detected many times. The chain is built from TRBV7-2 and TRBJ2-5, with D uncertain. V was trimmed by 5 bases and J by 4 bases, leaving 5 bases between them. CDR3 length: 11 residues. From germline, CDR1 is SGHTA and CDR2 FQGNSA. CDR3 protein: CASSASETQYF. The CDR3 DNA reads TGTGCCAGCAGCGCTTCAGAGACCCAGTACTTC.

The chain is built from TRBV6-5 and TRBJ1-6; perhaps TRBD1 as D (6 bases). Trimming shortened V by 0 bases and J by 10 bases, and 13 bases separated the two germline ends. Germline CDR1 reads MNHEY; CDR2 reads SVGAGI. The CDR3 is 15 amino acids. This chain's CDR3 is CASSYSNQGRSPLHF. The CDR3, as DNA: TGTGCCAGCAGTTACTCGAACCAGGGGAGGTCACCCCTCCACTTT.

The count of this clonotype is one. This rearrangement joins TRBV5-4 to TRBJ2-5; D is undetermined. The CDR3 totals 15 residues. CDR1 and CDR2 from the germline V gene are SGHNT and YYREEE (reference sequence). Trimming shortened V by 2 bases and J by 0 bases, and 11 bases separated the two germline ends. CDR3 region: CASSFQTVHQETQYF. In DNA, the CDR3 is TGTGCCAGCAGCTTCCAGACGGTCCACCAAGAGACCCAGTACTTC.

The genes are TRBV4-1 and TRBJ2-7; the D gene is possibly TRBD2 (7 bases). There are 17 residues in the CDR3. Per germline, CDR1 MGHRA and CDR2 YSYEKL. V lost 0 bases, J lost 0 bases, and 15 bases lay in between. The CDR3 sequence is CASSQERGGFSSYEQYF. The DNA for the CDR3 is TGCGCCAGCAGCCAAGAAAGGGGGGGATTCAGCTCCTACGAGCAGTACTTC.

The chain carries TRBV11-3 and TRBJ2-6; 7 positions match TRBD1. The V gene end was trimmed by 1 base and the J gene end by 2 bases; junction bases not matched to a gene: 5. This CDR3 has 17 residues. Germline CDR1 is SGHNT and CDR2 is YENEEA. The CDR3 coding sequence is TGTGCCAGCAGCTTAGGCACAGGGGTGACTGGGGCCAACGTCCTGACTTTC. Translation: CASSLGTGVTGANVLTF.

The chain uses TRBV29-1 and TRBJ1-2; 10 bases are a match to TRBD1. Germline values: CDR1 SQVTM, CDR2 ANQGSEA. The CDR3 totals 16 residues. V dropped 2 bases and J dropped 3; count of bases not matched to a gene: 9. CDR3 in DNA: TGCAGCGTTGAATTAATGGGGGACAGGGGTGACTATGGCTACACCTTC. This encodes CSVELMGDRGDYGYTF.

V gene TRBV3-1 combines with J gene TRBJ1-2; D is undetermined. Germline CDR1 LGHDT, CDR2 YNNKEL (reference sequence). The CDR3 is 14 amino acids. Trimming pared 4 bases from V and 4 bases from J, leaving 13 bases between. Here the CDR3 reads CASSLHLDPYGYTF. The CDR3 DNA follows: TGTGCCAGCAGCCTCCACTTAGATCCCTATGGCTACACCTTC.

The chain carries TRBV9 and TRBJ2-3; D call uncertain. In germline, CDR1 is SGDLS, CDR2 YYNGEE. The CDR3 spans 14 residues. Between the trimmed V and J ends, which lost 0 bases and 0 bases, there was a span of 5 bases. CDR3 nucleotide sequence: TGTGCCAGCAGCGTAGCGATTAGCACAGATACGCAGTATTTT. It encodes CASSVAISTDTQYF. Supplemented by reference TRBV9 and TRBJ2-3, the full variable domain reads DSGVTQTPKHLITATGQRVTLRCSPRSGDLSVYWYQQSLDQGLQFLIQYYNGEERAKGNILERFSAQQFPDLHSELNLSSLELGDSALYFCASSVAISTDTQYFGPGTRLTVL.

Written as DNA, the CDR3 is TGTGCCAGCAGCCCACAGGTGGCAACCACCTACAATGAGCAGTTCTTC. It encodes CASSPQVATTYNEQFF. V usage is TRBV7-6 and J usage is TRBJ2-1, with TRBD1 as a possible D gene (5 bases). Germline V gene lookup returns CDR1 SGHVS and CDR2 FNYEAQ. V shed 5 bases and J shed 2 bases, with 16 bases lying between them. This CDR3 contains 16 residues.

This chain links TRBV20-1 with TRBJ2-3; 9 bases fit TRBD2. Germline assignment: CDR1 DFQATT and CDR2 SNEGSKA (reference sequence). The CDR3 has 16 amino acids. V lost 0 bases to trimming and J lost 5 bases; unmatched junction nucleotides: 9. CDR3: CSAREGGGGAIDTQYF. The CDR3 DNA is TGCAGTGCTAGAGAGGGGGGCGGGGGGGCCATAGATACGCAGTATTTT.

J is TRBJ2-3 and V is TRBV28, with D possibly TRBD1 on 5 matching bases. V lost 6 bases and J 0 bases, leaving 16 bases between the germline ends. CDR1 and CDR2 (germline): MDHEN, SYDVKM. CDR3 length equals 16 residues. The CDR3 bases are TGTGCCAGCAGCCTACAGGCTATAGCTAGCACAGATACGCAGTATTTT. Translation gives CASSLQAIASTDTQYF.